This T cell receptor beta chain is from a study of T cell repertoires in cytomegalovirus infection. Study-level background: It was the public TCR beta signatures that indicated both CMV infection and matching HLA type.

TCRdb reprocessed the reads with MiXCR, giving one entry per CDR3 protein. The data show fewer than 700,000 distinct CDR3 sequences, approximately 24% seen once. Study results and caveats: Carriage of CMV together with the relevant HLA was identifiable through cumulative public TCR beta family frequency.

This clonotype was counted between two and nine times. Its antigen is unknown. Mismatch with germline at one junction end may stem from a read error. The CDR3 contains 14 residues. Germline-derived CDR1 and CDR2 are MGHRA and YSYEKL. The specimen sequenced was CD8+ T cells from PBMCs. The clonotype was recovered from a human donor in good health (CMV status not recorded). Some clones in this sample may be carry-over from other donors' samples. The V and J genes are TRBV4-1 and TRBJ2-5; TRBD1 is a possible D gene (6 bases). The CDR3 DNA reads TGTGCCAGCAGCCACCCAGGGGAAGGGGAGACCCAGTACTTC. Its protein is CASSHPGEGETQYF.